The sequence of this T cell receptor beta chain was determined in a study of Ad26.COV2.S vaccination and SARS-CoV-2 variants. The treatment: about 20 received Ad26.COV2.S at low or high dose, single or two shots; about five received placebo; per-sample allocation not given. Samples analyzed were those drawn on day 63 after the first vaccine or placebo injection. Clones were sequenced by immunoSEQ multiplex PCR, and TCRdb holds only the in-frame ones, with some missing. This sample has over 250,000 clones, with roughly 86% found just once. The clonotype comes from a person between 18 and 65 years old who received the Ad26.COV2.S COVID-19 vaccine or a placebo. Sequencing was performed on peripheral blood, taken in a trial of Ad26.COV2.S vaccine versus placebo.

CDR3 sequence (DNA): TGTGCCATCAGTGGGCTCACTGATGTTGTTCCCACCTTC. Protein: CAISGLTDVVPTF. The genes are TRBV10-3 and TRBJ1-2; D is undetermined. Trimming took 4 bases from V and 13 from J, leaving 19 bases between them. Germline CDR1 is ENHRY and CDR2 is SYGVKD. The CDR3 is made up of 13 amino acids.